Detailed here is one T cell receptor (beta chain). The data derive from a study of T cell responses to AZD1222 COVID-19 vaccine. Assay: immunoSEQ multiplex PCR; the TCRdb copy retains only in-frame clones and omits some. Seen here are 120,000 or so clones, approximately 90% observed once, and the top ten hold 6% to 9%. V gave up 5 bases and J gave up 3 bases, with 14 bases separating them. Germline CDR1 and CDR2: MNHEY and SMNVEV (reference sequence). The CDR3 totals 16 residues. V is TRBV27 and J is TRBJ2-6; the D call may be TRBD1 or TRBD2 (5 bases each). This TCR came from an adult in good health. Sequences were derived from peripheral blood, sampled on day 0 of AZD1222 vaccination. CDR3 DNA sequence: TGTGCCAGCAGTACTAGGGGTGGCAATGGGGCCAACGTCCTGACTTTC. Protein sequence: CASSTRGGNGANVLTF.